This is a list of T cell receptor beta chains from one sample in a study of blood T cell repertoires in COVID-19. The repertoire was sequenced with immunoSEQ multiplex PCR; TCRdb's copy has only in-frame clones and lacks some. The data contain hundreds of thousands of clones, 80% to 90% of them singletons. What was sequenced was peripheral blood. These receptors originate from a woman between 65 and 79 years old with COVID-19, enrolled during active disease. Each CDR3 is given with its conserved first and last residue. The order of the fields is CDR3 length, clone size, J gene, V gene, D gene, CDR3 DNA, CDR3 protein. The D gene is left open where the match is weak. Only part of the rows carry a size: once, few, many, or a class if the clone is expanded.

cdr3_length: 13; clone_size: NA; j_call: TRBJ2-7; v_call: TRBV7-9; d_call: TRBD1; cdr3_nt: TGTGCCAGCAGCTCAGGGGGATCTTACGAGCAGTACTTC; cdr3_aa: CASSSGGSYEQYF
cdr3_length: 13; clone_size: NA; j_call: TRBJ1-5; v_call: TRBV18; d_call: TRBD1; cdr3_nt: TGTGCCAGCTCACCGGCAGGGGGCCAGCCCCAGCATTTT; cdr3_aa: CASSPAGGQPQHF
cdr3_length: 16; clone_size: NA; j_call: TRBJ1-6; v_call: TRBV28; d_call: TRBD1; cdr3_nt: TGTGCCAGCAGTACCCTGGGACAGGGTTGGAATTCACCCCTCCACTTT; cdr3_aa: CASSTLGQGWNSPLHF
cdr3_length: 16; clone_size: NA; j_call: TRBJ1-1; v_call: TRBV27; d_call: NA; cdr3_nt: TGTGCCAGCAGTTCTGGGACAACTAGTATGAACACTGAAGCTTTCTTT; cdr3_aa: CASSSGTTSMNTEAFF
cdr3_length: 14; clone_size: NA; j_call: TRBJ2-2; v_call: TRBV12-5; d_call: NA; cdr3_nt: TGTGCTAGTGGTTTGGTACGGGTTACCGGGGAGCTGTTTTTT; cdr3_aa: CASGLVRVTGELFF
cdr3_length: 16; clone_size: NA; j_call: TRBJ2-5; v_call: TRBV7-8; d_call: NA; cdr3_nt: TGTGCCAGCAGCTTAACCGGGACATTGTACCAAGAGACCCAGTACTTC; cdr3_aa: CASSLTGTLYQETQYF
cdr3_length: 11; clone_size: NA; j_call: TRBJ2-5; v_call: TRBV24-1; d_call: NA; cdr3_nt: TGTGCCACCGGACAGAAAGAGACCCAGTACTTC; cdr3_aa: CATGQKETQYF
cdr3_length: 16; clone_size: NA; j_call: TRBJ1-2; v_call: TRBV21-1; d_call: NA; cdr3_nt: TGTGCCAGCAGCAGTATTAATAAGACCGGCAGGCATGGCTACACCTTC; cdr3_aa: CASSSINKTGRHGYTF
cdr3_length: 15; clone_size: NA; j_call: TRBJ1-5; v_call: TRBV10-3; d_call: TRBD1; cdr3_nt: TGTGCCATCAGCCCTGGACAGGGTGACAATCAGCCCCAGCATTTT; cdr3_aa: CAISPGQGDNQPQHF
cdr3_length: 16; clone_size: NA; j_call: TRBJ1-1; v_call: TRBV7-9; d_call: NA; cdr3_nt: TGTGCCAGCAGCTTAGAAAGAGTGCCGGGGTACACTGAAGCTTTCTTT; cdr3_aa: CASSLERVPGYTEAFF
cdr3_length: 15; clone_size: NA; j_call: TRBJ2-7; v_call: TRBV11-3; d_call: TRBD2; cdr3_nt: TGTGCCAGCAGCTTAGGAGGCGGGGGGGCGAGCGAGCAGTACTTC; cdr3_aa: CASSLGGGGASEQYF
cdr3_length: 16; clone_size: NA; j_call: TRBJ1-6; v_call: TRBV5-5; d_call: NA; cdr3_nt: TGTGCCAGCAGCTTGGATCCAGGGAGGGCCAATTCACCCCTCCACTTT; cdr3_aa: CASSLDPGRANSPLHF
cdr3_length: 12; clone_size: NA; j_call: TRBJ2-7; v_call: TRBV5-1; d_call: NA; cdr3_nt: TGCGCCAGCAGCTTGGACAATTACGAGCAGTACTTC; cdr3_aa: CASSLDNYEQYF
cdr3_length: 13; clone_size: NA; j_call: TRBJ1-5; v_call: TRBV28; d_call: NA; cdr3_nt: TGTGCCAGCAGTCGGACAGACAATCAGCCCCAGCATTTT; cdr3_aa: CASSRTDNQPQHF
cdr3_length: 14; clone_size: NA; j_call: TRBJ2-3; v_call: TRBV7-3; d_call: NA; cdr3_nt: TGTGCCAGCAGCTTACTGGGGCCCACAGATACGCAGTATTTT; cdr3_aa: CASSLLGPTDTQYF
cdr3_length: 15; clone_size: NA; j_call: TRBJ2-7; v_call: TRBV5-4; d_call: TRBD2; cdr3_nt: TGTGCCAGCAGCTTGGTAGCGGGGGGGCCTGGCGAGCAGTACTTC; cdr3_aa: CASSLVAGGPGEQYF
cdr3_length: 12; clone_size: NA; j_call: TRBJ1-2; v_call: TRBV19; d_call: NA; cdr3_nt: TGTGCCAGTAGTATAGATCTCTATGGCTACACCTTC; cdr3_aa: CASSIDLYGYTF
cdr3_length: 13; clone_size: once; j_call: TRBJ1-1; v_call: TRBV9; d_call: NA; cdr3_nt: TGTGCCAGCAGCTGGAAAGGGGACACTGAAGCTTTCTTT; cdr3_aa: CASSWKGDTEAFF
cdr3_length: 15; clone_size: NA; j_call: TRBJ1-4; v_call: TRBV10-3; d_call: TRBD1; cdr3_nt: TGTGCCATCAGTGAGACAGACAGGGAAGGTGAAAAACTGTTTTTT; cdr3_aa: CAISETDREGEKLFF
cdr3_length: 15; clone_size: NA; j_call: TRBJ2-2; v_call: TRBV7-9; d_call: TRBD1; cdr3_nt: TGTGCCAGCAGCCGACAGGGGCCTAACACCGGGGAGCTGTTTTTT; cdr3_aa: CASSRQGPNTGELFF
cdr3_length: 15; clone_size: NA; j_call: TRBJ2-1; v_call: TRBV5-4; d_call: NA; cdr3_nt: TGTGCCAGCAGCTTTCCCAAAGACTTCCACAATGAGCAGTTCTTC; cdr3_aa: CASSFPKDFHNEQFF
cdr3_length: 14; clone_size: NA; j_call: TRBJ2-2; v_call: TRBV27; d_call: NA; cdr3_nt: TGTGCCAGCACCCCTGTCCTAGCCCCCGGGGAGCTGTTTTTT; cdr3_aa: CASTPVLAPGELFF
cdr3_length: 16; clone_size: NA; j_call: TRBJ1-2; v_call: TRBV14; d_call: TRBD1; cdr3_nt: TGTGCCAGCAGCCCGACCGGACAGGGATATTACTATGGCTACACCTTC; cdr3_aa: CASSPTGQGYYYGYTF
cdr3_length: 17; clone_size: NA; j_call: TRBJ1-1; v_call: TRBV19; d_call: TRBD1; cdr3_nt: TGTGCCAGTAGTATTACCCCCGAGCGGACAGGGAGGACTGAAGCTTTCTTT; cdr3_aa: CASSITPERTGRTEAFF
cdr3_length: 15; clone_size: NA; j_call: TRBJ2-4; v_call: TRBV5-5; d_call: TRBD2; cdr3_nt: TGTGCCAGCAGCTTGGGTGGCGGGGGGGCACCCATTCAGTACTTC; cdr3_aa: CASSLGGGGAPIQYF
cdr3_length: 12; clone_size: NA; j_call: TRBJ1-5; v_call: TRBV2; d_call: NA; cdr3_nt: TGTGCCAGCAGCATGAGCAATCAGCCCCAGCATTTT; cdr3_aa: CASSMSNQPQHF
cdr3_length: 14; clone_size: NA; j_call: TRBJ2-5; v_call: TRBV3-1/TRBV3-2; d_call: TRBD1; cdr3_nt: TGTGCCAGCAGCCCCCGGGACAGGGTCGAGACCCAGTACTTC; cdr3_aa: CASSPRDRVETQYF
cdr3_length: 15; clone_size: NA; j_call: TRBJ2-2; v_call: TRBV28; d_call: TRBD2; cdr3_nt: TGTGCCAGCAGCCTAGCGGGACGGAACACCGGGGAGCTGTTTTTT; cdr3_aa: CASSLAGRNTGELFF
cdr3_length: 13; clone_size: NA; j_call: TRBJ1-2; v_call: TRBV27; d_call: NA; cdr3_nt: TGTGCCAGCAGTTTTGGCCGTAACTATGGCTACACCTTC; cdr3_aa: CASSFGRNYGYTF
cdr3_length: 17; clone_size: NA; j_call: TRBJ1-2; v_call: TRBV5-6; d_call: NA; cdr3_nt: TGTGCCAGCAGCTTGGATCGTCTGTGGCAGGGGTTCGGTGGCTACACCTTC; cdr3_aa: CASSLDRLWQGFGGYTF
cdr3_length: 16; clone_size: NA; j_call: TRBJ2-7; v_call: TRBV11-2; d_call: TRBD1; cdr3_nt: TGTGCCAGCAGCTCAAACCCCGGGACAGGGACCGACGAGCAGTACTTC; cdr3_aa: CASSSNPGTGTDEQYF
cdr3_length: 19; clone_size: NA; j_call: TRBJ2-3; v_call: TRBV7-6; d_call: TRBD2; cdr3_nt: TGTGCCAGCAGCTTAAGACTAGCGGGGAGAGGGTCCGGGGCAGATACGCAGTATTTT; cdr3_aa: CASSLRLAGRGSGADTQYF
cdr3_length: 15; clone_size: NA; j_call: TRBJ1-5; v_call: TRBV6-5; d_call: NA; cdr3_nt: TGTGCCAGCAGTCCGACAGGATATAGCAATCAGCCCCAGCATTTT; cdr3_aa: CASSPTGYSNQPQHF
cdr3_length: 17; clone_size: NA; j_call: TRBJ2-1; v_call: TRBV28; d_call: NA; cdr3_nt: TGTGCCAGCAGCTATGTCCCGTCCGAGAGCTCCTACAATGAGCAGTTCTTC; cdr3_aa: CASSYVPSESSYNEQFF
cdr3_length: 13; clone_size: NA; j_call: TRBJ1-6; v_call: TRBV30; d_call: NA; cdr3_nt: TGTGCCTGGAGGGGTCAGGGGAATTCACCCCTCCACTTT; cdr3_aa: CAWRGQGNSPLHF
cdr3_length: 13; clone_size: once; j_call: TRBJ2-1; v_call: TRBV29-1; d_call: NA; cdr3_nt: TGCAGCGTCGGGACACCACCGGATAATGAGCAGTTCTTC; cdr3_aa: CSVGTPPDNEQFF
cdr3_length: 14; clone_size: NA; j_call: TRBJ2-7; v_call: TRBV15; d_call: NA; cdr3_nt: TGTGCCACCAGCAGAGATGGGCAGACCTACGAGCAGTACTTC; cdr3_aa: CATSRDGQTYEQYF
cdr3_length: 18; clone_size: NA; j_call: TRBJ1-2; v_call: TRBV28; d_call: TRBD1; cdr3_nt: TGTGCCAGCAGTTTACGGGGCCCAGGACAGGGACTGTACTATGGCTACACCTTC; cdr3_aa: CASSLRGPGQGLYYGYTF
cdr3_length: 15; clone_size: NA; j_call: TRBJ2-3; v_call: TRBV5-4; d_call: TRBD1; cdr3_nt: TGTGCCAGCAGCCCGCGGACAGGGGAGGCAGATACGCAGTATTTT; cdr3_aa: CASSPRTGEADTQYF
cdr3_length: 13; clone_size: NA; j_call: TRBJ2-7; v_call: TRBV30; d_call: NA; cdr3_nt: TGTGCCTGTCATCCGGACAGAGCCTACGAGCAGTACTTC; cdr3_aa: CACHPDRAYEQYF
cdr3_length: 16; clone_size: NA; j_call: TRBJ2-5; v_call: TRBV2; d_call: NA; cdr3_nt: TGTGCCAGCAGGACTCTTCCCGGTGGAGGGGCCGAGACCCAGTACTTC; cdr3_aa: CASRTLPGGGAETQYF
cdr3_length: 16; clone_size: few; j_call: TRBJ2-7; v_call: TRBV6-2/TRBV6-3; d_call: TRBD2; cdr3_nt: TGTGCCAGCAGTTCCCCCCCTAGCGGGGGTCCTTCCGAGCAGTACTTC; cdr3_aa: CASSSPPSGGPSEQYF
cdr3_length: 13; clone_size: NA; j_call: TRBJ1-5; v_call: TRBV30; d_call: NA; cdr3_nt: TGTGCCTGGAGTCCTCGCGGAAATCAGCCCCAGCATTTT; cdr3_aa: CAWSPRGNQPQHF
cdr3_length: 16; clone_size: NA; j_call: TRBJ1-2; v_call: TRBV18; d_call: TRBD1; cdr3_nt: TGTGCCAGCTCACCACCGGGTGACAGGGGAGGCTATGGCTACACCTTC; cdr3_aa: CASSPPGDRGGYGYTF
cdr3_length: 17; clone_size: once; j_call: TRBJ1-6; v_call: TRBV24-1; d_call: TRBD1; cdr3_nt: TGTGCCACCAGTGATTCTCCAGGGGGCTCCTATAATTCACCCCTCCACTTT; cdr3_aa: CATSDSPGGSYNSPLHF
cdr3_length: 14; clone_size: NA; j_call: TRBJ1-4; v_call: TRBV5-6; d_call: NA; cdr3_nt: TGTGCCAGCAGCTTGGAGGTGGCGGGTGAAAAACTGTTTTTT; cdr3_aa: CASSLEVAGEKLFF
cdr3_length: 13; clone_size: once; j_call: TRBJ2-7; v_call: TRBV30; d_call: TRBD1; cdr3_nt: TGTGCCTGGAGTGTACAGGGGAAAGGCGAGCAGTACTTC; cdr3_aa: CAWSVQGKGEQYF
cdr3_length: 14; clone_size: NA; j_call: TRBJ2-5; v_call: TRBV7-2; d_call: TRBD2; cdr3_nt: TGTGCCAGCAGCTTGGGCGGGGGGAAAGAGACCCAGTACTTC; cdr3_aa: CASSLGGGKETQYF
cdr3_length: 15; clone_size: NA; j_call: TRBJ1-4; v_call: TRBV4-3; d_call: NA; cdr3_nt: TGCGCCAGCAGCCAAACAGGATCAACTAATGAAAAACTGTTTTTT; cdr3_aa: CASSQTGSTNEKLFF
cdr3_length: 13; clone_size: NA; j_call: TRBJ2-7; v_call: TRBV19; d_call: NA; cdr3_nt: TGTGCCAGTAGGAAGACAGGTACCTACGAGCAGTACTTC; cdr3_aa: CASRKTGTYEQYF